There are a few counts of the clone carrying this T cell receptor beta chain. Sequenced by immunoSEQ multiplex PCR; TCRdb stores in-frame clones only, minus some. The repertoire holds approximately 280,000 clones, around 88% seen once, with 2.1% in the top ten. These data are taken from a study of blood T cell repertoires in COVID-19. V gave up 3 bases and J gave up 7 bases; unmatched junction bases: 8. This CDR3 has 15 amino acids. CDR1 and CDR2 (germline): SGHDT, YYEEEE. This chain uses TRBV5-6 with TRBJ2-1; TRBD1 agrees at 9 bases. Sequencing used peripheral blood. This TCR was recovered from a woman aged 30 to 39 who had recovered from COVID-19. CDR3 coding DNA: TGTGCCAGCAGCTCCCGGGACAGGGATAGGAATGAGCAGTTCTTC. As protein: CASSSRDRDRNEQFF. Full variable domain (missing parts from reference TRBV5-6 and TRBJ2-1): DAGVTQSPTHLIKTRGQQVTLRCSPKSGHDTVSWYQQALGQGPQFIFQYYEEEERQRGNFPDRFSGHQFPNYSSELNVNALLLGDSALYLCASSSRDRDRNEQFFGPGTRLTVL.